Described below is a single T cell receptor (beta chain) sequence and its context. What it recognizes is unknown. There were likely unrecorded immune exposures, though donors were nominally healthy when sampled. The sample belongs to a study of cytomegalovirus exposure and HLA in healthy donors. Overall study findings and caveats: Near-uniform donor sequencing depth was presumed by presence/absence analyses. The authors reported that TCR beta sequences could predict HLA-A and HLA-B alleles. These predictions were accurate for most subjects in the first cohort. Fewer N-insertions (relative to the approximately 700-donor mean) were reportedly seen in an Asian-associated ancestry cluster in a later analysis.

CDR3 length: 17 amino acids. Germline V gene data show CDR1 as LGHNA and CDR2 as YNFKEQ. Unmatched junction bases numbered 8, after V lost 0 bases and J lost 5 bases. This PCR relied on a set of 60 Vbeta primers and 13 Jbeta primers. Generated by immunoSEQ multiplex PCR, the TCRdb table keeps only in-frame clones and is missing some. Seen here are over 200,000 clones, around 89% observed once, and the top ten hold over 0.95%. Material for sequencing was PBMCs. This clonotype was obtained from a young woman in good health and CMV-seronegative. V is TRBV4-2 and J is TRBJ2-3; 10 bases fit TRBD2. The CDR3: CASSQDREREGGDTQYF. In DNA, the CDR3 is TGTGCCAGCAGCCAAGATCGGGAGCGGGAGGGGGGAGATACGCAGTATTTT.